This entry lists 21 T cell receptor beta chains sequenced from one sample in a study of T cells in Graves' hyperthyroidism and ophthalmopathy. The source material, RNA transcripts, was used to amplify TCR beta CDR3 regions. The TCR CDR3 first-round RT-PCR relied on the HTBI primer set. Each CDR3 protein is one row after TCRdb ran MiXCR on the multiplex PCR reads. The sample has some 550,000 distinct CDR3 sequences, 16% seen once. Sequenced sample: blood. The receptor source for this set is a woman aged 40 to 55 with Graves' ophthalmopathy.

This clonotype came up many times. This chain joins TRBV13 and TRBJ2-4; weak D call: TRBD2 (6 bases). Germline values: CDR1 PRHDT, CDR2 FYEKMQ (reference sequence). This CDR3 is built from 15 residues. Trimming took 4 bases from V and 0 from J, leaving 10 bases between them. CDR3 DNA sequence: TGTGCCAGCAGCTACTCGGGACTAGCCAAAAACATTCAGTACTTC. It codes for CASSYSGLAKNIQYF.

This clonotype was recorded many times. V usage is TRBV20-1 and J usage is TRBJ2-2, with TRBD2 matching 7 bases. The germline gives CDR1 DFQATT, CDR2 SNEGSKA (reference sequence). The CDR3 loop spans 16 amino acids. Trimming at V came to 2 bases and at J to 0 bases, leaving 6 bases not matched to a gene. The CDR3 loop reads CSARRAGRANTGELFF. CDR3 DNA: TGCAGTGCTAGACGAGCGGGACGGGCGAACACCGGGGAGCTGTTTTTT.

The chain carries TRBV14 and TRBJ1-4; D is undetermined. The CDR3 has 15 residues. The V end lost 2 bases, the J end lost 1 base, and 8 bases lay between the germline ends. Germline CDR1 reads SGHDN; CDR2 reads FVKESK. The CDR3 DNA is TGTGCCAGCAGCCAAATCGGCCGAACTAATGAAAAACTGTTTTTT. Protein sequence: CASSQIGRTNEKLFF.

J is TRBJ1-1 and V is TRBV7-9; D is perhaps TRBD1 (5 bases). CDR1 SEHNR and CDR2 FQNEAQ come from the germline V gene (reference sequence). This CDR3 contains 15 residues. Trimming shortened V by 7 bases and J by 4 bases, and 19 bases separated the two germline ends. Written as DNA, the CDR3 is TGTGCCAGCAAGCGCGCGGGGGGAGGCGGCACTGAAGCTTTCTTT. Translated, it gives CASKRAGGGGTEAFF.

This clonotype was observed at least ten times. The chain carries TRBV3-1 and TRBJ2-1; D gene unclear. The CDR3 consists of 12 residues. Germline V gives CDR1 LGHDT, CDR2 YNNKEL (reference sequence). Trimming cost V 1 base and J 9 bases, with 7 bases left between them. In DNA form, the CDR3 reads TGTGCCAGCAGCCAAGGATACGGTGAGCAGTTCTTC. The encoded protein is CASSQGYGEQFF.

The rearrangement links TRBV2 to TRBJ1-5; no clear D gene. The ends were cut back, 3 bases at V and 4 bases at J, with 10 bases in the middle. CDR1 is SNHLY, CDR2 FYNNEI, per germline. The CDR3 extends over 14 amino acids. The CDR3 coding sequence is TGTGCCAGCAGTGAGGCAGAGGAAAATCAGCCCCAGCATTTT. Protein sequence: CASSEAEENQPQHF. Combining the CDR3 with reference TRBV2 and TRBJ1-5 gives the whole variable domain EPEVTQTPSHQVTQMGQEVILRCVPISNHLYFYWYRQILGQKVEFLVSFYNNEISEKSEIFDDQFSVERPDGSNFTLKIRSTKLEDSAMYFCASSEAEENQPQHFGDGTRLSIL.

The rearrangement joins TRBV2 to TRBJ2-7; D possibly corresponds to TRBD1 (11 bases). This CDR3 is built from 22 residues. V gave up 6 bases and J gave up 0 bases, with 36 bases separating them. Germline-derived CDR1 and CDR2 are SNHLY and FYNNEI. CDR3 DNA sequence: TGTGCCAGCAGCGGGACAGGGGGAACCGGGACTAGCGCCTTTAGGAGCTCCTACGAGCAGTACTTC. Its protein is CASSGTGGTGTSAFRSSYEQYF.

The table lists this clonotype with many counts. The gene calls are TRBV18 and TRBJ2-1, with TRBD1 matching over 8 bases. After removal of 0 bases from V and 8 bases from J, the junction contained 3 bases not matched to a gene. In germline, CDR1 is KGHSH, CDR2 LQKENI. This CDR3 is 14 amino acids long. DNA for the CDR3: TGTGCCAGCTCACCACCGCCAGGGGGCGATGAGCAGTTCTTC. This encodes CASSPPPGGDEQFF.

The chain links TRBV7-2 to TRBJ2-1, with 8 bases that match TRBD2. The CDR3 sequence is 13 residues long. Germline loops: CDR1 SGHTA, CDR2 FQGNSA. The ends lost 5 bases at V and 9 bases at J; junction bases unmatched: 6. CDR3 amino acids: CASSRPGGGEQFF. In DNA form, the CDR3 reads TGTGCCAGCAGCAGACCCGGGGGGGGTGAGCAGTTCTTC.

The chain couples TRBV5-4 to TRBJ2-7, with TRBD2 identical over 9 bases. With V trimmed by 0 bases and J by 6 bases, 10 bases remained unmatched. The CDR3 spans 16 residues. CDR1 SGHNT and CDR2 YYREEE come from the germline V gene (reference sequence). CDR3 nucleotide sequence: TGTGCCAGCAGCTTGGTCGGCGGGAGGGGCCTCGGCGAGCAGTACTTC. Translated: CASSLVGGRGLGEQYF.

The rearrangement uses TRBV20-1 and TRBJ1-6; TRBD1 might be the D (5 bases). The CDR3 runs to 19 residues. V lost 1 base and J lost 0, with 19 bases in between. Looked up from germline, CDR1 is DFQATT and CDR2 is SNEGSKA (reference sequence). CDR3 in DNA: TGCAGTGCTAGAGCCCAAGGGACGCTCAAGAGCTCCTATAATTCACCCCTCCACTTT. It translates to CSARAQGTLKSSYNSPLHF.

This clonotype was observed many times. The CDR3, as DNA: TGTGCCAGCTCAACAGATTTCTACAATGAGCAGTTCTTC. Encoded protein: CASSTDFYNEQFF. This chain links TRBV18 with TRBJ2-1; D is ambiguous. This CDR3 spans 13 amino acids. Germline lookup yields CDR1 KGHSH and CDR2 LQKENI. Trimming shortened V by 5 bases and J by 3 bases, and 8 bases separated the two germline ends.

The table lists this clonotype with many counts. This rearrangement joins TRBV6-1 to TRBJ1-2; TRBD1 aligns across 10 bases. V was clipped by 5 bases and J by 1 base; unmatched bases: 4. The CDR3 runs to 15 residues. Germline lookup yields CDR1 MNHNS and CDR2 SASEGT. CDR3 nucleotides: TGTGCCAGCAGTCTCTGGACAGGGGGTAACTATGGCTACACCTTC. Its translation: CASSLWTGGNYGYTF.

The genes are TRBV18 and TRBJ1-4; D gene uncertain. There are 16 residues in the CDR3. The V and J ends lost 4 bases and 0 bases respectively, with 12 bases between them. CDR1 is KGHSH and CDR2 is LQKENI in the germline V gene. The CDR3 is CASSRGGDATNEKLFF. The CDR3 DNA follows: TGTGCCAGCTCACGGGGTGGTGATGCAACTAATGAAAAACTGTTTTTT.

This clonotype was observed a handful of times. The chain recombines TRBV28 with TRBJ2-7, with 10 bases fitting TRBD2. Germline assignment: CDR1 MDHEN and CDR2 SYDVKM. The CDR3 contains 12 residues. V shed 8 bases and J 5 bases; nucleotides not matched to a gene: 3. Here the CDR3 reads CASRTSGDEQYF. CDR3 DNA sequence: TGTGCCAGCCGGACTAGCGGCGACGAGCAGTACTTC.

This clonotype was counted a few times. The J gene is TRBJ2-2, the V gene TRBV27, with D possibly being TRBD1 (5 bases). Looked up from germline, CDR1 is MNHEY and CDR2 is SMNVEV (reference sequence). V gave up 8 bases and J gave up 5 bases, with 9 bases separating them. The CDR3 contains 12 residues. The CDR3 DNA reads as TGTGCCAGCGGATACAGGACCGGGGAGCTGTTTTTT. Protein product: CASGYRTGELFF.

This chain joins TRBV20-1 and TRBJ2-2; TRBD2 is a possible D gene (5 bases). Germline values: CDR1 DFQATT, CDR2 SNEGSKA (reference sequence). Trimming took 6 bases from V and 6 from J, leaving 29 bases between them. The CDR3 has 18 amino acids. The CDR3 here is CSAKRPLSSTRWAGELFF. In nucleotides, the CDR3 is TGCAGTGCGAAGAGACCCCTGTCTAGCACCCGTTGGGCCGGGGAGCTGTTTTTT.

The V and J genes are TRBV27 and TRBJ2-1; 9 bases fit TRBD2. The trim removed 10 bases at V and 10 bases at J, leaving 14 bases unmatched. Germline lookup yields CDR1 MNHEY and CDR2 SMNVEV (reference sequence). There are 14 residues in the CDR3. The CDR3 spells CATRDSGSLWEQFF. The CDR3, as DNA: TGTGCCACCAGAGATAGCGGGAGTTTGTGGGAGCAGTTCTTC.

This clonotype was picked up many times. The chain couples TRBV7-2 to TRBJ2-3, with 11 bases identical to TRBD2. Per the germline V gene, CDR1 is SGHTA and CDR2 is FQGNSA. This CDR3 contains 15 residues. With 1 base clipped from V and 5 bases from J, the junction kept 2 bases outside the gene matches. CDR3 amino acids: CASSLVAGGRDTQYF. The CDR3 region has the DNA TGTGCCAGCAGCTTAGTAGCGGGGGGGAGAGATACGCAGTATTTT.

This clonotype was picked up many times. CDR3 protein: CASRTYQETQYF. CDR3 DNA: TGTGCCAGTCGGACATACCAAGAGACCCAGTACTTC. The chain joins TRBV6-1 to TRBJ2-5, with D possibly being TRBD1 (5 bases). V lost 9 bases and J lost 0, with 8 bases in between. From germline, CDR1 is MNHNS and CDR2 SASEGT. This CDR3 contains 12 residues.

At least ten counts were recorded for this clonotype. This chain connects TRBV12-3 or TRBV12-4 to TRBJ2-7; tentative D call: TRBD1 (6 bases). Trimming removed 2 bases from V and 0 bases from J, with 8 bases in between. There are 14 residues in the CDR3. CDR3 sequence (DNA): TGTGCCAGCAGTTTACGGACAGCCTCCTACGAGCAGTACTTC. It codes for CASSLRTASYEQYF.